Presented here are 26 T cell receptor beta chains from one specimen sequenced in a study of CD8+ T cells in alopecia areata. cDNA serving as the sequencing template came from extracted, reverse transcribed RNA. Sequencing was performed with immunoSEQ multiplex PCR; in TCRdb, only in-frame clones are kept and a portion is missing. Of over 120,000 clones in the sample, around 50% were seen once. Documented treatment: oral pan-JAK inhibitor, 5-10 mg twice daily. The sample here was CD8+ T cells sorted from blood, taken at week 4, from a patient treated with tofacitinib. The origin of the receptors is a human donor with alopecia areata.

The CDR3 DNA is TGTGCCACGACGGGACAGCCCAATGAGCAGTTCTTC. Protein: CATTGQPNEQFF. J is TRBJ2-1 and V is TRBV7-9; 7 nucleotides match TRBD1. With 10 bases clipped from V and 6 bases from J, the junction kept 6 bases outside the gene matches. The CDR3 spans 12 residues. The V gene's germline CDR1 is SEHNR and CDR2 FQNEAQ (reference sequence). The full variable domain, rest sourced from reference TRBV7-9 and TRBJ2-1, is DTGVSQNPRHKITKRGQNVTFRCDPISEHNRLYWYRQTLGQGPEFLTYFQNEAQLEKSRLLSDRFSAERPKGSFSTLEIQRTEQGDSAMYLCATTGQPNEQFFGPGTRLTVL.

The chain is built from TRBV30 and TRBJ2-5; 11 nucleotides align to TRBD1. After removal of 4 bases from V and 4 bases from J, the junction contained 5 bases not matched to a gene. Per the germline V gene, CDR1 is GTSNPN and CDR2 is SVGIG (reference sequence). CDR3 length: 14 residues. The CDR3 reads CAWTTGQGVETQYF. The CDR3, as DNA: TGTGCCTGGACCACGGGACAGGGGGTAGAGACCCAGTACTTC.

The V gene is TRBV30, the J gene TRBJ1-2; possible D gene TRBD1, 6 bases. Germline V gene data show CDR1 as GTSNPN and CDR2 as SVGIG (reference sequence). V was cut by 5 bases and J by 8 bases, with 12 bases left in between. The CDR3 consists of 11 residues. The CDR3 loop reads CAWGQGRGYTF. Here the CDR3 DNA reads TGTGCCTGGGGTCAGGGGAGAGGCTACACCTTC.

The chain's CDR3 is CASSSQADSYNEQFF. Here the CDR3 DNA reads TGTGCCAGCAGTTCCCAAGCGGACTCCTACAATGAGCAGTTCTTC. This rearrangement joins TRBV6-5 to TRBJ2-1; possibly TRBD2 for D (5 bases). CDR3 length: 15 residues. Trimming cost V 4 bases and J 0 bases, with 10 bases left between them. Germline V lookup: CDR1 MNHEY, CDR2 SVGAGI.

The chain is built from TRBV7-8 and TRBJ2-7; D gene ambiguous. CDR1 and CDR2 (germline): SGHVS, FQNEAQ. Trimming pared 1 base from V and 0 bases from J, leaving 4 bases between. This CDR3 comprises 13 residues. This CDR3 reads CASSLDSSYEQYF. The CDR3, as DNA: TGTGCCAGCAGCTTAGACAGCTCCTACGAGCAGTACTTC.

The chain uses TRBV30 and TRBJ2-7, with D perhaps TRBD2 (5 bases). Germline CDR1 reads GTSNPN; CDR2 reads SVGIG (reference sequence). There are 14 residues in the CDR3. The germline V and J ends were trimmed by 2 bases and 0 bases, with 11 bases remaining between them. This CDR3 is CAWSLSGISYEQYF. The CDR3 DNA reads TGTGCCTGGAGTCTCTCGGGGATCTCCTACGAGCAGTACTTC. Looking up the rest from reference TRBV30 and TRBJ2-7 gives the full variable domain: SQTIHQWPATLVQPVGSPLSLECTVEGTSNPNLYWYRQAAGRGLQLLFYSVGIGQISSEVPQNLSASRPQDRQFILSSKKLLLSDSGFYLCAWSLSGISYEQYFGPGTRLTVT.

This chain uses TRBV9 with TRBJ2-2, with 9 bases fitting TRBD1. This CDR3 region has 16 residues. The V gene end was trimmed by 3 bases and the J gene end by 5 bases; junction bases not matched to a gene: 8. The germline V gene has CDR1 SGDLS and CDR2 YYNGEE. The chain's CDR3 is CASSAEAGTGTGELFF. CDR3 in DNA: TGTGCCAGCAGCGCCGAAGCCGGGACAGGGACCGGGGAGCTGTTTTTT.

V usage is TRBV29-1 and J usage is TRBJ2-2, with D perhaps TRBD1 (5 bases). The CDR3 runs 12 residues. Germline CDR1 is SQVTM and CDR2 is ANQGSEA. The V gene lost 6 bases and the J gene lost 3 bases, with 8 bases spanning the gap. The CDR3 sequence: CSVDSYTGELFF. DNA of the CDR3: TGCAGCGTCGACAGTTACACCGGGGAGCTGTTTTTT.

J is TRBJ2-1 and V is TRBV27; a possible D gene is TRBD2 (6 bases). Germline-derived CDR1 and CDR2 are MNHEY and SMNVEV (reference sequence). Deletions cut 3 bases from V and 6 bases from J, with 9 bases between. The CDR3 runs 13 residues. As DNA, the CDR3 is TGTGCCAGCAGTTTCGGGAGCCTCAATGAGCAGTTCTTC. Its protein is CASSFGSLNEQFF.

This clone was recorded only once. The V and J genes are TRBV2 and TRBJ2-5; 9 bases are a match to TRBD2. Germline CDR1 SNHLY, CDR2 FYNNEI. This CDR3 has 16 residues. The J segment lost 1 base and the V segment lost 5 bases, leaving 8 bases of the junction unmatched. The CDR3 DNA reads TGTGCCAGCAGTAGGGCTAGCGGGGTGCTCCAAGAGACCCAGTACTTC. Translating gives CASSRASGVLQETQYF.

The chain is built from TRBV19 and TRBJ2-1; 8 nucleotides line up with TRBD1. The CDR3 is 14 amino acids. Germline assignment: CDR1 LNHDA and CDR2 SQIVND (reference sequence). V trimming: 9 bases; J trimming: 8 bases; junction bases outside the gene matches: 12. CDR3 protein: CASLPGTGGDEQFF. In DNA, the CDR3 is TGTGCCAGCCTACCGGGAACAGGGGGAGATGAGCAGTTCTTC.

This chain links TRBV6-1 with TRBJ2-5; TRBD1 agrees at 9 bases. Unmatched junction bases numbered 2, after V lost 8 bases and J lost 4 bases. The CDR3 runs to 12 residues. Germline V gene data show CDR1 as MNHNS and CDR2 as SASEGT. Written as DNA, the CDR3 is TGTGCCAGCCCGGGACAGGGAGAGACCCAGTACTTC. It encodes CASPGQGETQYF.

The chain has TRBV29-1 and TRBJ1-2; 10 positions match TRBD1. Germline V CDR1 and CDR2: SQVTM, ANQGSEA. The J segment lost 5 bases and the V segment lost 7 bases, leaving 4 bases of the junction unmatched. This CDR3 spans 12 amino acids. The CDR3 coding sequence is TGCAGCGCAGGGACAGGGGAGTATGGCTACACCTTC. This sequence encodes CSAGTGEYGYTF.

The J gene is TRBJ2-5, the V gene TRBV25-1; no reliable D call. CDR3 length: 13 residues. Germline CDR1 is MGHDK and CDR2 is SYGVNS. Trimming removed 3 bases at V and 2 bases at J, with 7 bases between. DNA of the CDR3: TGTGCCAGCAGTGACCTGGAACAAGAGACCCAGTACTTC. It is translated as CASSDLEQETQYF.

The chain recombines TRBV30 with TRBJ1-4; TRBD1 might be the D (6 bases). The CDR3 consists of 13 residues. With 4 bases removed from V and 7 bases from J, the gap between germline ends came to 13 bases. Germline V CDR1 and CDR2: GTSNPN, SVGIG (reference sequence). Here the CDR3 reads CAWNRGGGEKLFF. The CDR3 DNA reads TGTGCCTGGAATCGAGGGGGAGGTGAAAAACTGTTTTTT.

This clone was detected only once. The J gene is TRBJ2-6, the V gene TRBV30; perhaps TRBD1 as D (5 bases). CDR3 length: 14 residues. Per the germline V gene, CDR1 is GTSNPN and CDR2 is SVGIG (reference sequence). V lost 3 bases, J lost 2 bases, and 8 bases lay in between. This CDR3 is CAWSLQAGANVLTF. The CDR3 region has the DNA TGTGCCTGGAGCTTACAGGCTGGGGCCAACGTCCTGACTTTC.

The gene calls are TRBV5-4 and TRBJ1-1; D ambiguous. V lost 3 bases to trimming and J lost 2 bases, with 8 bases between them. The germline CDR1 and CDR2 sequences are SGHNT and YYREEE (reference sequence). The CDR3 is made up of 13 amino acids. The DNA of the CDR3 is TGTGCCAGCAGCTATGGACCTAACACTGAAGCTTTCTTT. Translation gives CASSYGPNTEAFF.

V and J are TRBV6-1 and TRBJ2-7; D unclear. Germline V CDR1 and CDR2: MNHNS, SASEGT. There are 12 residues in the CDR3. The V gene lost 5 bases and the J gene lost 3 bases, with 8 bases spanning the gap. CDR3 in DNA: TGTGCCAGCAGTCCATCAATCTACGAGCAGTACTTC. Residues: CASSPSIYEQYF.

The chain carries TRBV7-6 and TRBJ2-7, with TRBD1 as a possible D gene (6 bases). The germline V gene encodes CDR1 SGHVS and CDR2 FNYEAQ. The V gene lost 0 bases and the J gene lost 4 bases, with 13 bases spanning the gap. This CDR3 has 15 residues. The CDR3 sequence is CASSLAIGQIYEQYF. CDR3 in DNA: TGTGCCAGCAGCTTAGCTATAGGACAGATATACGAGCAGTACTTC.

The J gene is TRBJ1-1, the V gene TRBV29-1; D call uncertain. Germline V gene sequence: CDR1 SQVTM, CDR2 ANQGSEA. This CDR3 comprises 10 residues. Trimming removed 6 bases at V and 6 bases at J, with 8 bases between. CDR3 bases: TGCAGCGTCGTGACTCCTGAAGCTTTCTTT. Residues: CSVVTPEAFF.

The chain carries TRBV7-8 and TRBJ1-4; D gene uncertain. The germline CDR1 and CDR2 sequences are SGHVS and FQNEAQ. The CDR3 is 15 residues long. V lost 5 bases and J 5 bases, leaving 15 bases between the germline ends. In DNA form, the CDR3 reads TGTGCCAGCAGCCGCGGACGAGGGCTAAATGAAAAACTGTTTTTT. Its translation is CASSRGRGLNEKLFF.

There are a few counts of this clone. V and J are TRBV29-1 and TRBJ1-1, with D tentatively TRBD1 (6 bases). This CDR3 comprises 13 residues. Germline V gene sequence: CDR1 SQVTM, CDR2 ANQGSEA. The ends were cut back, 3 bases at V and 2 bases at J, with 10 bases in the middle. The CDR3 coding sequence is TGCAGCGTTGATGGGACACTTAACACTGAAGCTTTCTTT. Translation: CSVDGTLNTEAFF.

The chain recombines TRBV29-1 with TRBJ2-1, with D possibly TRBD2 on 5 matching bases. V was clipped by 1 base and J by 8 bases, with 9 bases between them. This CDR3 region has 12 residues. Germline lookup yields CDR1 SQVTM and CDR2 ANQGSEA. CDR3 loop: CSVEGLAYEQFF. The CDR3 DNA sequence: TGCAGCGTTGAAGGGCTAGCCTATGAGCAGTTCTTC.

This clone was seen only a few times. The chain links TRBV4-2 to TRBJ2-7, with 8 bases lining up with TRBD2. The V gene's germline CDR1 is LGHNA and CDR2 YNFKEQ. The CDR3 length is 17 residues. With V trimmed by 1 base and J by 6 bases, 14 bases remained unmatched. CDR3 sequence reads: CASSQAALSRGEGEQYF. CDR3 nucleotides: TGTGCCAGCAGCCAAGCCGCTCTGTCGCGGGGGGAAGGCGAGCAGTACTTC.

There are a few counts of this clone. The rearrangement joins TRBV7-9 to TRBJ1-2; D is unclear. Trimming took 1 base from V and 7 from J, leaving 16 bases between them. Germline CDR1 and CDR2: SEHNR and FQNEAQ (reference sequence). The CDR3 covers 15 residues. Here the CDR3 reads CASSLDGSLSRGYTF. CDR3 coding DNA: TGTGCCAGCAGCTTAGATGGGTCCTTATCGCGTGGCTACACCTTC.

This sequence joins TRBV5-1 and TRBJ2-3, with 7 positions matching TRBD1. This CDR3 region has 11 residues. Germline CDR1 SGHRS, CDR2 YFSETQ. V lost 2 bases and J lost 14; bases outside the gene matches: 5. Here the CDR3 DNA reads TGCGCCAGCAGCTTAAGGGGGCCCCTGTATTTT. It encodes CASSLRGPLYF.